The 3 T cell receptor beta chains in this list originate from one sample, sequenced in a study of blood T cell repertoires in COVID-19. Profiled with immunoSEQ multiplex PCR; TCRdb holds only in-frame clones, not every one. The repertoire includes 200,000 or so clones, about nine tenths of them detected once, and around 7% sits in the top ten. Sequencing was done on a sample of PBMCs or T cells enriched from blood (not recorded which). Every receptor here comes from a man aged 25 to 40 in a cohort exposed to, infected with or recovered from COVID-19 (not recorded which).

CDR3 in amino acids: CASSEAGTLTHTF. In nucleotides, the CDR3 is TGTGCCAGCAGTGAAGCCGGGACTCTGACTCACACCTTC. The chain carries TRBV25-1 and TRBJ1-2; D possibly corresponds to TRBD1 (5 bases). The V end was cut by 2 bases, the J end by 12 bases, with 16 bases between. This CDR3 comprises 13 residues. Germline V lookup: CDR1 MGHDK, CDR2 SYGVNS.

This chain links TRBV28 with TRBJ1-2; D remains ambiguous. This CDR3 is 14 amino acids long. CDR1 is MDHEN, CDR2 SYDVKM, per germline. The ends were cut back, 5 bases at V and 7 bases at J, with 17 bases in the middle. CDR3: CASSNTLKPSGYTF. CDR3 sequence (DNA): TGTGCCAGCAGTAACACATTAAAACCGTCTGGCTACACCTTC.

This clone was counted a single time. V and J are TRBV7-8 and TRBJ2-1, with 10 bases matching TRBD2. CDR1 SGHVS and CDR2 FQNEAQ come from the germline V gene. This CDR3 spans 18 amino acids. V was clipped by 5 bases and J by 1 base; unmatched bases: 11. The CDR3 DNA reads as TGTGCCAGCAGCGCCGGCGACCCTAGCGGGGGATCCTACAATGAGCAGTTCTTC. Protein: CASSAGDPSGGSYNEQFF.